Listed below are T cell receptor beta chains from one sample, sequenced in a study of T-cell reconstitution after alpha-beta-depleted transplantation in children. TCRdb re-called the PCR reads through MiXCR, storing one row per CDR3 protein. Of around 180,000 distinct CDR3 sequences in the sample, around 10% were seen once. Sample: PBMCs, taken before TCRalphabeta/CD19-depleted stem cell transplant. These receptors came from a boy under 10 years old with acute myeloid leukemia, due to receive a stem cell transplant. Both conserved end residues are part of each CDR3. Each record gives: J gene, V gene, CDR3 protein.

j_call: TRBJ2-7
v_call: TRBV20-1
cdr3_aa: CSAPMRLSYEQYF

j_call: TRBJ2-3
v_call: TRBV20-1
cdr3_aa: CSAARLAGGPGGRTDTQYF

j_call: TRBJ1-1
v_call: TRBV5-1
cdr3_aa: CASSSSTTPNTEAFF

j_call: TRBJ2-1
v_call: TRBV20-1
cdr3_aa: CCAGGRDAGGPYNEQFF

j_call: TRBJ2-1
v_call: TRBV24-1
cdr3_aa: CAASDFPGSSYNEQFF

j_call: TRBJ1-1
v_call: TRBV18
cdr3_aa: CASSPQSMYADTEAFF

j_call: TRBJ2-3
v_call: TRBV28
cdr3_aa: CASSLPRGRGTDTQYF

j_call: TRBJ2-5
v_call: TRBV12-3/TRBV12-4
cdr3_aa: CVSRGALVGETQYF

j_call: TRBJ2-3
v_call: TRBV7-9
cdr3_aa: CASSFLTADTQYF

j_call: TRBJ2-1
v_call: TRBV20-1
cdr3_aa: CSARVASGRAKFDEQFF

j_call: TRBJ2-3
v_call: TRBV28
cdr3_aa: CASTGGFYDTQYF

j_call: TRBJ1-2
v_call: TRBV4-1
cdr3_aa: CASSQEGGTWLYGYTF

j_call: TRBJ1-2
v_call: TRBV7-2
cdr3_aa: CASSLDKGVGGYTF

j_call: TRBJ2-1
v_call: TRBV4-1
cdr3_aa: CASSRLGTGLNEQFF

j_call: TRBJ2-5
v_call: TRBV11-2
cdr3_aa: CASSLEVLAGERAVKETQYF

j_call: TRBJ1-1
v_call: TRBV5-1
cdr3_aa: CASSLNSWGNTEAFF

j_call: TRBJ2-1
v_call: TRBV5-4
cdr3_aa: CASSLAGVQRGAKAYNEQFF

j_call: TRBJ2-3
v_call: TRBV25-1
cdr3_aa: CASSSGQGIDTQYF

j_call: TRBJ1-2
v_call: TRBV20-1
cdr3_aa: CSASLPQGTGYTF

j_call: TRBJ1-1
v_call: TRBV12-3/TRBV12-4
cdr3_aa: CASSSRTSTEAFF

j_call: TRBJ2-2
v_call: TRBV7-9
cdr3_aa: CASSGQYTGELFF

j_call: TRBJ2-2
v_call: TRBV20-1
cdr3_aa: CSARGGGTSSGELFF

j_call: TRBJ1-6
v_call: TRBV4-1
cdr3_aa: CASSQAQGGSPLHF

j_call: TRBJ2-1
v_call: TRBV7-9
cdr3_aa: CASSFVGYEQFF

j_call: TRBJ2-3
v_call: TRBV7-9
cdr3_aa: CASSAPGLDFGTDTQYF

j_call: TRBJ2-5
v_call: TRBV5-5
cdr3_aa: CASSLSLAGGETQYF

j_call: TRBJ2-3
v_call: TRBV14
cdr3_aa: CASSRLRDHTDTQYF

j_call: TRBJ1-4
v_call: TRBV7-2
cdr3_aa: CASSFNQGIAEKLFF

j_call: TRBJ2-5
v_call: TRBV29-1
cdr3_aa: CSVEDGGWGPGETQYF

j_call: TRBJ1-2
v_call: TRBV10-3
cdr3_aa: CAISESGDRLYGYTF

j_call: TRBJ2-1
v_call: TRBV11-3
cdr3_aa: CASSWGGYNEQFF

j_call: TRBJ2-7
v_call: TRBV10-3
cdr3_aa: CAISRQGARMKEQYF

j_call: TRBJ2-1
v_call: TRBV20-1
cdr3_aa: CSASRGYNEQFF

j_call: TRBJ2-3
v_call: TRBV7-8
cdr3_aa: CASSLGGGTGWIAADTQYF

j_call: TRBJ1-1
v_call: TRBV2
cdr3_aa: CAKFTEAAFF

j_call: TRBJ2-7
v_call: TRBV7-9
cdr3_aa: CASSTTSGSTYEQYF

j_call: TRBJ2-1
v_call: TRBV20-1
cdr3_aa: CSAPRAAGAREQFF

j_call: TRBJ1-2
v_call: TRBV4-1
cdr3_aa: CASSQKGYGYTF

j_call: TRBJ1-6
v_call: TRBV28
cdr3_aa: CASSLLPGTTNNSPLHF

j_call: TRBJ1-1
v_call: TRBV20-1
cdr3_aa: CSARVYLGLGSRMGGQEDTEAFF

j_call: TRBJ2-1
v_call: TRBV4-1
cdr3_aa: CASSQRVPPTTNEQFF

j_call: TRBJ1-2
v_call: TRBV13
cdr3_aa: CASSSWTDPNYGYTF

j_call: TRBJ2-1
v_call: TRBV7-7
cdr3_aa: CASSSGHPSSYNEQFF

j_call: TRBJ2-1
v_call: TRBV7-6
cdr3_aa: CASSSRGLSYNEQFF

j_call: TRBJ2-3
v_call: TRBV20-1
cdr3_aa: CSTQGDLPDTQYF